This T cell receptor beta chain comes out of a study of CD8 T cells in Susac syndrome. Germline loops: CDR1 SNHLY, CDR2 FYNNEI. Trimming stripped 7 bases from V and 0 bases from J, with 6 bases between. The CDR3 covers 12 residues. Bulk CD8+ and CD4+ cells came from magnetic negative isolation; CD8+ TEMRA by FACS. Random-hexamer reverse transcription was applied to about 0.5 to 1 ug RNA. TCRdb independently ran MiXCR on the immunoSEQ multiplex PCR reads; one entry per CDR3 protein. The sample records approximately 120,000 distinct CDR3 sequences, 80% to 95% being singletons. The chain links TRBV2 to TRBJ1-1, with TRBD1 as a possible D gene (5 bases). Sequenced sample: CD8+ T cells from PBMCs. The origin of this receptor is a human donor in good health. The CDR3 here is CASMGLNTEAFF. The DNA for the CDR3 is TGTGCCAGCATGGGACTGAACACTGAAGCTTTCTTT.